The 7 T cell receptor beta chains below all came from one sample that was sequenced in a study of blood T cell repertoires in COVID-19. Produced via immunoSEQ multiplex PCR; TCRdb's table is partial and in-frame only. The table has some 160,000 clones, around four fifths seen once. The sequenced sample consisted of peripheral blood. The origin of the receptors is a man aged 65-85 years who had recovered from COVID-19.

The chain is built from TRBV19 and TRBJ2-3, with 13 nucleotides matching TRBD2. Germline lookup yields CDR1 LNHDA and CDR2 SQIVND (reference sequence). The J segment lost 5 bases and the V segment lost 4 bases, leaving 9 bases of the junction unmatched. CDR3 length equals 17 residues. CDR3 loop: CASSTRGLAGVRDTQYF. CDR3 DNA sequence: TGTGCCAGTAGTACTCGTGGACTAGCGGGAGTTAGAGATACGCAGTATTTT.

The J gene is TRBJ1-1, the V gene TRBV27; TRBD1 is a possible D gene (5 bases). Germline values: CDR1 MNHEY, CDR2 SMNVEV (reference sequence). This CDR3 is built from 14 residues. Trimming removed 4 bases at V and 3 bases at J, with 12 bases between. CDR3 sequence reads: CASSWRGPDTEAFF. In DNA form, the CDR3 reads TGTGCCAGCAGTTGGAGGGGACCCGACACTGAAGCTTTCTTT.

The V and J genes are TRBV7-9 and TRBJ1-6, with D possibly being TRBD1 (6 bases). V lost 1 base and J lost 10, with 14 bases in between. Germline V lookup: CDR1 SEHNR, CDR2 FQNEAQ (reference sequence). This CDR3 spans 15 amino acids. The DNA of the CDR3 is TGTGCCAGCAGCTTAGTCTCAGGGGTTGAATCACCCCTCCACTTT. Its protein product is CASSLVSGVESPLHF.

This sequence joins TRBV11-3 and TRBJ2-2; D is perhaps TRBD1 (5 bases). V was pared by 5 bases and J by 4 bases, with 14 bases between. The V gene's germline CDR1 is SGHNT and CDR2 YENEEA. The CDR3 is 15 amino acids. The CDR3 is CASSPGSRSTGELFF. CDR3 in DNA: TGTGCCAGCAGCCCAGGGTCCAGGAGCACCGGGGAGCTGTTTTTT. Complete variable domain (other parts from reference TRBV11-3 and TRBJ2-2): EAGVVQSPRYKIIEKKQPVAFWCNPISGHNTLYWYLQNLGQGPELLIRYENEEAVDDSQLPKDRFSAERLKGVDSTLKIQPAELGDSAVYLCASSPGSRSTGELFFGEGSRLTVL.

The J gene is TRBJ1-4, the V gene TRBV5-4, with D possibly TRBD1 on 6 matching bases. V was cut by 0 bases and J by 3 bases, with 9 bases left in between. From germline, CDR1 is SGHNT and CDR2 YYREEE (reference sequence). The CDR3 loop spans 15 amino acids. The CDR3 protein is CASSLEGDPNEKLFF. CDR3 nucleotides: TGTGCCAGCAGCTTGGAGGGGGACCCTAATGAAAAACTGTTTTTT.

For the CDR3, the DNA is TGTGCCAGCAGTCCCGAAGCGGGAGTCAATGAGCAGTTCTTC. It encodes CASSPEAGVNEQFF. The chain is built from TRBV6-5 and TRBJ2-1; 8 bases are a match to TRBD2. The junction had 6 bases not matched to a gene; V was cut back by 5 bases and J by 6 bases. Germline V CDR1 and CDR2: MNHEY, SVGAGI. This CDR3 has 14 residues.

The chain is built from TRBV9 and TRBJ2-2; D might be TRBD1 (5 bases). The CDR3 loop spans 14 amino acids. Germline V CDR1 and CDR2: SGDLS, YYNGEE. The V gene lost 4 bases and the J gene lost 3 bases, with 10 bases spanning the gap. CDR3 DNA: TGTGCCAGCAGCTCACAGGCGGACACCGGGGAGCTGTTTTTT. Translated, it gives CASSSQADTGELFF.